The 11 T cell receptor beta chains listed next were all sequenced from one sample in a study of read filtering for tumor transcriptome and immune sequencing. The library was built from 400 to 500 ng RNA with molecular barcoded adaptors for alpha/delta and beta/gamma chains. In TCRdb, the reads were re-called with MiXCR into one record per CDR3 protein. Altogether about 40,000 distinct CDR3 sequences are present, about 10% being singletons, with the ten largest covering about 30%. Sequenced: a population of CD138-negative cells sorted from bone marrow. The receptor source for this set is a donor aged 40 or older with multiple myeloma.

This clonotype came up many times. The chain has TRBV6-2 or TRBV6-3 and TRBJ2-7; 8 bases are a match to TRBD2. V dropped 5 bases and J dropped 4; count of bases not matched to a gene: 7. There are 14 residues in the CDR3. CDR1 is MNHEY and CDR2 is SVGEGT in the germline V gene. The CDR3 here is CASSTPGGIYEQYF. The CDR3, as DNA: TGTGCCAGCAGTACCCCGGGAGGGATATACGAGCAGTACTTC.

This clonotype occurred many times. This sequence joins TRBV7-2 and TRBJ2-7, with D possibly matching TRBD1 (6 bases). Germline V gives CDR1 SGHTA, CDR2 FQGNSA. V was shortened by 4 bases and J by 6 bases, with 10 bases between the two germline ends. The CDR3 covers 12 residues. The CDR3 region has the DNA TGTGCCAGCAGCTCACAGGGTCTCGAGCAGTACTTC. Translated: CASSSQGLEQYF.

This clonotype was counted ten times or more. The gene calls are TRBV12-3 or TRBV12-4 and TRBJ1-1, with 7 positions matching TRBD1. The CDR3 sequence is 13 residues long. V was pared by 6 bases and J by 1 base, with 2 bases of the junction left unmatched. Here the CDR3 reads CASRRTGNTEAFF. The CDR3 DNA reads TGTGCCAGCAGGAGGACAGGGAACACTGAAGCTTTCTTT.

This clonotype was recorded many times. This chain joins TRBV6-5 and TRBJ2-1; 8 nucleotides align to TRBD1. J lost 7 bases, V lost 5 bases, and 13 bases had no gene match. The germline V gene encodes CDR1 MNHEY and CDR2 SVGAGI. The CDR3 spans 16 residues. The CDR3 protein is CASSRGGQGVGNEQFF. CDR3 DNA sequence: TGTGCCAGCAGTCGGGGCGGACAGGGAGTGGGAAATGAGCAGTTCTTC.

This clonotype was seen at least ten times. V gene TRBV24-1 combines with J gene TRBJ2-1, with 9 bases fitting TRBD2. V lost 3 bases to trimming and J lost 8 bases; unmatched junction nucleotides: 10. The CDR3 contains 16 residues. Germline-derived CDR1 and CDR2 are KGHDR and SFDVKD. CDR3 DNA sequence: TGTGCCACCAGTGATCCGAGGCGGGGGGGTGTAGATGAGCAGTTCTTC. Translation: CATSDPRRGGVDEQFF.

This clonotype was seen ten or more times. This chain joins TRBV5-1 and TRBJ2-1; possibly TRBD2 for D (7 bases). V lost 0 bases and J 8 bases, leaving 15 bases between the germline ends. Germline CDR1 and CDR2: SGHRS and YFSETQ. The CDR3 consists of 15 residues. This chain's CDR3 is CASSLDSGGAYEQFF. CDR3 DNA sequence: TGCGCCAGCAGCTTGGATAGTGGGGGGGCGTATGAGCAGTTCTTC. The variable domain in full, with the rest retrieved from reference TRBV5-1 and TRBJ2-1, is KAGVTQTPRYLIKTRGQQVTLSCSPISGHRSVSWYQQTPGQGLQFLFEYFSETQRNKGNFPGRFSGRQFSNSRSEMNVSTLELGDSALYLCASSLDSGGAYEQFFGPGTRLTVL.

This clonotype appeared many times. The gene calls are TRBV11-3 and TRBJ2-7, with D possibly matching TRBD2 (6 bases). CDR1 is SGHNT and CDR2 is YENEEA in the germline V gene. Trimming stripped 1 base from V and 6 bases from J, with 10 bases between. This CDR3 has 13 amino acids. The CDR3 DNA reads TGTGCCAGCAGCTTAGGGGGGGAATTCGAGCAGTACTTC. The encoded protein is CASSLGGEFEQYF.

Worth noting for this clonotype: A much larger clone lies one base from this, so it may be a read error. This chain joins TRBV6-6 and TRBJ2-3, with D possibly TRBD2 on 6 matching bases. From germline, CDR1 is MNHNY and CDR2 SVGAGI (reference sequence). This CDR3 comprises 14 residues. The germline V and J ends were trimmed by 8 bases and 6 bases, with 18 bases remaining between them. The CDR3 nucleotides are TGTGCCAGCGCCGGGAGCGGTCCGACGGATACGCAGTATTTT. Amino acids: CASAGSGPTDTQYF.

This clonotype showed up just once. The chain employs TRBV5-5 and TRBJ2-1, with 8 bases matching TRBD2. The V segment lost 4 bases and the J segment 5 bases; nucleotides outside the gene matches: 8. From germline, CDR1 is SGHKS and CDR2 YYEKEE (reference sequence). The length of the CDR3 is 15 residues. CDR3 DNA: TGTGCCAGCAGCAGAATAGCGGGGAGAAACAATGAGCAGTTCTTC. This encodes CASSRIAGRNNEQFF.

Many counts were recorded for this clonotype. Written as DNA, the CDR3 is TGTGCCAGCAGCTCCGCGGGGAGGACGGAGGCCTACGAGCAGTACTTC. Its protein is CASSSAGRTEAYEQYF. The chain couples TRBV7-9 to TRBJ2-7, with D possibly matching TRBD2 (6 bases). Germline CDR1 is SEHNR and CDR2 is FQNEAQ (reference sequence). CDR3 length: 16 amino acids. Trimming left V 4 bases short and J 2 bases short, with 18 bases between. Filled out from reference TRBV7-9 and TRBJ2-7, the complete variable domain reads DTGVSQNPRHKITKRGQNVTFRCDPISEHNRLYWYRQTLGQGPEFLTYFQNEAQLEKSRLLSDRFSAERPKGSFSTLEIQRTEQGDSAMYLCASSSAGRTEAYEQYFGPGTRLTVT.

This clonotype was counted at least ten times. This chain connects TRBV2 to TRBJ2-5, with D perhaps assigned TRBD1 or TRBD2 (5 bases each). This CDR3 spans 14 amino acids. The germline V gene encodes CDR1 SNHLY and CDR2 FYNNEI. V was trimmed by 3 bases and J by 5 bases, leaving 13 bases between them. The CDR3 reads CASSDLGRVETQYF. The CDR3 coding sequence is TGTGCCAGCAGTGACCTGGGACGTGTTGAGACCCAGTACTTC.